This entry is about one T cell receptor beta chain. Antigen specificity is unknown. Reverse transcribing all isolated RNA meant expressed TCRB transcripts were sequenced. TCRdb keeps only in-frame clones here, not all; method: immunoSEQ multiplex PCR. Of a few hundred thousand clones listed, over 8.5% are singletons. The CDR3 is 13 residues long. Trimming cost V 2 bases and J 5 bases, with 12 bases left between them. Germline-derived CDR1 and CDR2 are GTSNPN and SVGIG (reference sequence). The source of the sample is a study of beta chain features in type 1 diabetes. Whole-study results and caveats: Among patients with Type 1 diabetes, TCRB CDR3s were moderately but significantly shorter in every one of the four CD4+ subsets.

This chain links TRBV30 with TRBJ1-1; D gene ambiguous. The sequencing input was central memory CD4+ T cells from blood. The receptor comes from a man aged 25 to 40 with type 1 diabetes. The CDR3 loop reads CAWSKGILTEAFF. In DNA form, the CDR3 reads TGTGCCTGGAGTAAAGGGATTTTAACTGAAGCTTTCTTT.